This T cell receptor beta chain was sequenced for a study of T cells after yellow fever vaccination. Overall study findings and caveats: Among primary-vaccination clones, most reappeared after the booster, at approximately 97% for CD4 and more than 85% for CD8.

This clonotype appeared a few times. Its antigen is unidentified. In TCRdb, the 5' RACE reads were re-called with MiXCR into one record per CDR3 protein. The sample records about 630,000 distinct CDR3 sequences, roughly an eighth being singletons. CDR3 length equals 14 residues. Per germline, CDR1 SGHVS and CDR2 FNYEAQ. V shed 1 base and J shed 3 bases, with 8 bases lying between them. Material: PBMCs, obtained on the day of the yellow fever booster vaccination. The source is a man aged 25 to 40 who received the YFV17D yellow fever vaccine. This chain uses TRBV7-6 with TRBJ2-3, with D unclear. The CDR3 spells CASSLGPTTDTQYF. In DNA form, the CDR3 reads TGTGCCAGCAGCTTAGGGCCTACGACAGATACGCAGTATTTT.